This T cell receptor beta chain was identified in a study of shared clonotypes between healthy human individuals. This table comes from immunoSEQ multiplex PCR, and its TCRdb copy is limited to in-frame clones, with some not included. The data hold under 2,500,000 clones, with under 97% observed a single time. The CDR3 totals 13 residues. J lost 10 bases, V lost 0 bases, and 3 bases had no gene match. CDR1 and CDR2 (germline): SGHNT, YYREEE (reference sequence). General observations from the study: Blood was the sole source, and tissue repertoires probably differ. On the whole, naive subsets had larger estimated richness than memory subsets had.

As regards this clone: Its target is not known.

V gene TRBV5-4 combines with J gene TRBJ2-1; 8 nucleotides align to TRBD2. The sequencing sample was made of naive CD4+ T cells sorted from blood. Subset noted: CD45RA+ positively selected. The origin of this receptor is a man between 18 and 35 years old in good health. CDR3 nucleotide sequence: TGTGCCAGCAGCTTGGGGACTAGCCCGGAGCAGTTCTTC. As protein: CASSLGTSPEQFF.